This T cell receptor beta chain was sequenced in a study of cytomegalovirus exposure and HLA in healthy donors. Turning to the study itself: HLA-typed donors contributed 80 million or so unique TCRs, which were held in an early data release. Study-level results: Later analysis associated a missense DCLRE1C variant with TCR beta V- and J-gene trimming.

In the PCR, 60 Vbeta and 13 Jbeta primers were used. Clones were sequenced by immunoSEQ multiplex PCR, and TCRdb holds only the in-frame ones, with some missing. The sample has about 43,000 clones, 51% seen once. A note on this clone: Its antigen is undetermined.

Input material: PBMCs. The source of this sequence is a man aged 60 to 75 in good health and CMV-seronegative.

CDR3 residues: CASSQDTGKVGAFF. Here the CDR3 DNA reads TGTGCCAGCAGCCAAGATACAGGGAAAGTGGGAGCTTTCTTT. This chain uses TRBV4-2 with TRBJ1-1; D may be TRBD1 (6 bases). Germline CDR1 and CDR2: LGHNA and YNFKEQ. V gave up 0 bases and J gave up 10 bases, with 15 bases separating them. CDR3 length: 14 residues.